This T cell receptor (beta chain) was obtained from a study of T cells in Graves' hyperthyroidism and ophthalmopathy. Study-wide context: Peripheral blood specimens were obtained at initial diagnosis, prior to any treatment.

J was trimmed by 4 bases and V by 10 bases; bases with no gene match: 8. The CDR3 spans 13 residues. Germline assignment: CDR1 SGDLS and CDR2 YYNGEE. TCR beta CDR3 region amplification was performed from RNA transcripts. Using the HTBI primer set, a first-round RT-PCR was run on the TCR CDR3. In TCRdb, the multiplex PCR reads were re-called with MiXCR into one record per CDR3 protein. The sample comprises about 200,000 distinct CDR3 sequences, around a sixth of which are singletons, and approximately 56% rests with the top ten. The sample taken for sequencing was blood. This receptor was taken from a woman aged 45-60 years with Graves' hyperthyroidism. The chain joins TRBV9 to TRBJ2-7; TRBD2 aligns across 10 bases. The CDR3 coding sequence is TGTGCCCGGGTCGGGACTAGCGTGTACGAGCAGTACTTC. Protein product: CARVGTSVYEQYF.